The 5 T cell receptor beta chains in this list originate from one sample, sequenced in a study of OX40 agonist ivuxolimab in advanced cancers. The method was immunoSEQ multiplex PCR; TCRdb's version includes in-frame clones alone and lacks a portion of them. In the table there are 77,000 or so clones, roughly 89% of which are singletons. This specimen consisted of CD4+ or CD8+ T cells sorted from blood, obtained in a trial of the OX40 agonist ivuxolimab. The receptors here all came from an adult with an advanced solid tumor such as melanoma, head and neck, liver or kidney cancer.

The gene calls are TRBV5-1 and TRBJ2-7; weak D call: TRBD1 (5 bases). The germline V gene encodes CDR1 SGHRS and CDR2 YFSETQ. The length of the CDR3 is 15 residues. Trimming left V 0 bases short and J 0 bases short, with 10 bases between. Here the CDR3 reads CASSLDRIDSYEQYF. CDR3 coding DNA: TGCGCCAGCAGCTTGGACAGGATAGACTCCTACGAGCAGTACTTC.

This rearrangement joins TRBV21-1 to TRBJ2-3; the D segment call TRBD1 is taken from the table without a DNA check. TRBV21-1 is termed a pseudogene. There are 15 residues in the CDR3. The CDR3 is CASSSLSGGADTQYF. The CDR3 DNA follows: TGTGCCAGCAGCAGTCTGTCAGGGGGCGCAGATACGCAGTATTTT.

V usage is TRBV5-6 and J usage is TRBJ2-7; a possible D gene is TRBD1 (7 bases). The CDR3 runs to 15 residues. Germline V CDR1 and CDR2: SGHDT, YYEEEE. The germline V and J ends were trimmed by 2 bases and 1 base, with 13 bases remaining between them. The CDR3 nucleotides are TGTGCCAGCAGCTTCAGGAGGGGGCTTTCCTACGAGCAGTACTTC. This codes for CASSFRRGLSYEQYF. Full variable domain (outside the CDR3, taken from reference TRBV5-6 and TRBJ2-7): DAGVTQSPTHLIKTRGQQVTLRCSPKSGHDTVSWYQQALGQGPQFIFQYYEEEERQRGNFPDRFSGHQFPNYSSELNVNALLLGDSALYLCASSFRRGLSYEQYFGPGTRLTVT.

The genes are TRBV29-1 and TRBJ2-5, with 9 bases that match TRBD1. The V gene's germline CDR1 is SQVTM and CDR2 ANQGSEA. The CDR3 is 12 amino acids. V shed 6 bases and J 5 bases; nucleotides not matched to a gene: 4. The CDR3 DNA follows: TGCAGCGTAACGGGACAGGGTGAGACCCAGTACTTC. This translates into CSVTGQGETQYF.

The chain joins TRBV10-1 to TRBJ2-1; D may correspond to TRBD1 or TRBD2 (5 bases each). The CDR3 has 12 amino acids. Germline assignment: CDR1 WNHNN and CDR2 SYGVQD (reference sequence). V was shortened by 6 bases and J by 13 bases, with 16 bases between the two germline ends. CDR3 residues: CASSFTGTPQFF. CDR3 nucleotide sequence: TGCGCCAGCAGCTTCACCGGGACGCCCCAGTTCTTC.